This is a list of T cell receptor beta chains from one sample in a study of blood T cell repertoires in COVID-19. Some clones are missing from TCRdb's copy, which holds only in-frame ones; the method was immunoSEQ multiplex PCR. The table shows 250,000 to 300,000 clones, with 80% to 90% occurring only once. The sample was PBMCs or T cells enriched from blood (not recorded which). These receptors all stem from a woman aged 45-65 years who had recovered from COVID-19. Both conserved end residues are part of each CDR3. D genes are given only for firm matches.

d_gene,len,v_gene,j_gene,CDR3aa
TRBD2,16,TRBV4-1,TRBJ2-2,CASSQGGGRRTGELFF
TRBD1,14,TRBV29-1,TRBJ2-3,CSVGAGGRTDTQYF
TRBD1,14,TRBV5-1,TRBJ1-1,CASSPRQGNTEAFF
-,13,TRBV29-1,TRBJ2-1,CSAGALSYNEQFF
-,13,TRBV27,TRBJ1-1,CASSLHLNTEAFF
-,15,TRBV11-1,TRBJ1-1,CASSLDGHPNTEAFF
-,14,TRBV2,TRBJ2-5,CASRVVQAQETQYF
-,15,TRBV27,TRBJ2-3,CASTFGWRSTDTQYF
-,12,TRBV14,TRBJ1-4,CASSQSRQKLFF
TRBD1,17,TRBV15,TRBJ1-6,CATSRKGTGGSNSPLHF
TRBD2,13,TRBV6-6,TRBJ2-5,CASSYWEGETQYF
-,13,TRBV30,TRBJ2-7,CAWSDQRSYEQYF
TRBD1,15,TRBV7-2,TRBJ2-7,CASSLAGTEAYEQYF
-,15,TRBV19,TRBJ1-2,CASYAARGQGYGYTF
TRBD2,14,TRBV10-2,TRBJ2-5,CASSEGGRTETQYF
-,15,TRBV28,TRBJ1-1,CASSFLPRQATEAFF
TRBD2,18,TRBV27,TRBJ2-5,CASSLSGVWGAGVETQYF
-,13,TRBV29-1,TRBJ1-3,CSVSGFSGNTIYF
-,12,TRBV24-1,TRBJ2-7,CATRSSGLEQYF
-,15,TRBV29-1,TRBJ2-7,CSVELGGAESYEQYF
TRBD1,15,TRBV6-6,TRBJ2-7,CASSKGQGAGDEQYF
TRBD1,14,TRBV27,TRBJ1-1,CASSLYPGQLEAFF
-,15,TRBV5-4,TRBJ1-1,CASSSLAGSDTEAFF
TRBD1,15,TRBV24-1,TRBJ1-5,CATSKGQGFNQPQHF
TRBD2,14,TRBV5-1,TRBJ2-1,CASSPSGRPYEQFF
-,14,TRBV11-3,TRBJ1-6,CASPRGGYNSPLHF
-,14,TRBV7-8,TRBJ2-7,CASSLRGGLYEQYF
-,12,TRBV12-3/TRBV12-4,TRBJ2-2,CASSPPYGELFF
-,14,TRBV12-5,TRBJ2-3,CATSQGHLTDTQYF
TRBD1,16,TRBV15,TRBJ2-5,CATSRERTGNQVTQYF
-,14,TRBV25-1,TRBJ1-1,CASSPTWGPTEAFF
-,12,TRBV3-1/TRBV3-2,TRBJ2-7,CASSQVSHEQYF
-,13,TRBV27,TRBJ1-6,CASSPGYNSPLHF